This passage covers 17 T cell receptor beta chains from one sample sequenced in a study of Ad26.COV2.S vaccination and SARS-CoV-2 variants. Sample treatment: around 19 received Ad26.COV2.S at low or high dose, single or two shots; 5 received placebo; per-sample allocation not given. Collection of samples fell on day 63 after the first vaccine or placebo injection. The table came from immunoSEQ multiplex PCR; TCRdb's copy has only in-frame clones and leaves some out. The data show 350,000 to 450,000 clones, with about 90% seen just once and more than 1.5% held by the top ten. The sequenced sample was peripheral blood, obtained in a trial of Ad26.COV2.S vaccine versus placebo. These receptors all come from a person between 18 and 65 years old who received the Ad26.COV2.S COVID-19 vaccine or a placebo.

This clone has just one count. This chain connects TRBV9 to TRBJ2-2, with D possibly matching TRBD1 (5 bases). Germline V gene data show CDR1 as SGDLS and CDR2 as YYNGEE. The CDR3 contains 15 residues. V was shortened by 0 bases and J by 6 bases, with 12 bases between the two germline ends. CDR3 nucleotide sequence: TGTGCCAGCAGCGTAGTAGGTGGGGCGTCCGGGGAGCTGTTTTTT. Its translation is CASSVVGGASGELFF.

The V call is TRBV28, the J call TRBJ1-1; no clear D. This CDR3 has 14 amino acids. Trimming removed 5 bases from V and 1 base from J, with 11 bases in between. Per the germline V gene, CDR1 is MDHEN and CDR2 is SYDVKM. CDR3 protein: CASSAPQKNTEAFF. In nucleotides, the CDR3 is TGTGCCAGCAGTGCCCCTCAAAAGAACACTGAAGCTTTCTTT.

The chain couples TRBV29-1 to TRBJ2-3, with D possibly TRBD2 on 5 matching bases. This CDR3 comprises 16 residues. Trimming removed 3 bases at V and 0 bases at J, with 16 bases between. CDR1 SQVTM and CDR2 ANQGSEA come from the germline V gene. The CDR3 sequence: CSVEVNAGLSTDTQYF. The CDR3 coding sequence is TGCAGCGTTGAGGTCAACGCGGGTCTCAGCACAGATACGCAGTATTTT.

This rearrangement joins TRBV19 to TRBJ2-7; maybe TRBD2 (6 bases). This CDR3 has 15 amino acids. Looked up from germline, CDR1 is LNHDA and CDR2 is SQIVND (reference sequence). The V end lost 0 bases, the J end lost 0 bases, and 9 bases lay between the germline ends. The CDR3 loop is CASSIDQGGSYEQYF. CDR3 coding DNA: TGTGCCAGTAGTATAGATCAGGGAGGCTCCTACGAGCAGTACTTC.

The CDR3 region has the DNA TGTGCCAGCAGCCACCCCGGACAGTTACAAGAGACCCAGTACTTC. It encodes CASSHPGQLQETQYF. The chain employs TRBV6-6 and TRBJ2-5, with D perhaps matching TRBD1 (6 bases). The V gene's germline CDR1 is MNHNY and CDR2 SVGAGI (reference sequence). The CDR3 is 15 amino acids. Trimming left V 6 bases short and J 2 bases short, with 16 bases between.

This chain uses TRBV28 with TRBJ2-2, with D unresolved. Trimming removed 2 bases from V and 3 bases from J, with 4 bases in between. Germline V gene lookup returns CDR1 MDHEN and CDR2 SYDVKM. The CDR3 spans 13 residues. The CDR3 reads CASSLRDTGELFF. The CDR3 nucleotides are TGTGCCAGCAGTTTACGGGACACCGGGGAGCTGTTTTTT.

This chain connects TRBV6-5 to TRBJ1-5; 7 bases align to TRBD1. Germline V gene sequence: CDR1 MNHEY, CDR2 SVGAGI. The CDR3 sequence is 14 residues long. The trim removed 7 bases at V and 4 bases at J, leaving 7 bases unmatched. The CDR3 region has the DNA TGTGCCAGCACCCCGACAGGGTGGAATCAGCCCCAGCATTTT. This codes for CASTPTGWNQPQHF.

This chain joins TRBV19 and TRBJ1-4; no reliable D call. Looked up from germline, CDR1 is LNHDA and CDR2 is SQIVND (reference sequence). The CDR3 spans 13 residues. V lost 5 bases and J lost 10, with 14 bases in between. This chain's CDR3 is CASSPGGPGKLFF. Written as DNA, the CDR3 is TGTGCCAGTAGTCCAGGTGGGCCAGGAAAACTGTTTTTT.

This chain joins TRBV5-1 and TRBJ1-1; 8 bases align to TRBD1. Germline V CDR1 and CDR2: SGHRS, YFSETQ. The CDR3 contains 15 residues. The V and J ends lost 0 bases and 3 bases, in that order; junction bases with no gene match: 4. CDR3 nucleotide sequence: TGCGCCAGCAGCTTGGATCCGACAGGGGACACTGAAGCTTTCTTT. Translating it yields CASSLDPTGDTEAFF. Complete variable domain (other parts from reference TRBV5-1 and TRBJ1-1): KAGVTQTPRYLIKTRGQQVTLSCSPISGHRSVSWYQQTPGQGLQFLFEYFSETQRNKGNFPGRFSGRQFSNSRSEMNVSTLELGDSALYLCASSLDPTGDTEAFFGQGTRLTVV.

J is TRBJ1-4 and V is TRBV12-3 or TRBV12-4; no definite D call. V was clipped by 2 bases and J by 8 bases, with 9 bases between them. The CDR3 loop spans 13 amino acids. DNA for the CDR3: TGTGCCAGCAGTTTAAAGTCAGCAGAAAAACTGTTTTTT. As protein: CASSLKSAEKLFF.

This chain joins TRBV7-2 and TRBJ2-1; weak D call: TRBD1 (6 bases). Germline V CDR1 and CDR2: SGHTA, FQGNSA. This CDR3 has 16 amino acids. The ends were cut back, 1 base at V and 6 bases at J, with 16 bases in the middle. The CDR3 DNA reads TGTGCCAGCAGCTTAGACCGTTCAATCAGGGGCAATGAGCAGTTCTTC. Protein sequence: CASSLDRSIRGNEQFF.

This clone has just one count. V usage is TRBV5-1 and J usage is TRBJ2-1; D is perhaps TRBD2 (5 bases). The CDR3 consists of 16 residues. Looked up from germline, CDR1 is SGHRS and CDR2 is YFSETQ. The V end was cut by 1 base, the J end by 0 bases, with 11 bases between. The CDR3 region is CASSLLGGGSYNEQFF. DNA for the CDR3: TGCGCCAGCAGCTTGCTGGGCGGAGGCTCCTACAATGAGCAGTTCTTC.

The V gene is TRBV21-1, the J gene TRBJ2-5; the table gives TRBD2 as D, unverified against the DNA. TRBV21-1 counts as a pseudogene. This CDR3 region has 16 residues. The CDR3 spells CASSKGTGFVGETQYF. The CDR3 region has the DNA TGTGCCAGCAGCAAAGGAACGGGATTCGTAGGAGAGACCCAGTACTTC.

The chain joins TRBV6-1 to TRBJ2-1; TRBD2 matches 7 bases. The CDR3 sequence is 17 residues long. Germline V CDR1 and CDR2: MNHNS, SASEGT. V trimming: 2 bases; J trimming: 2 bases; junction bases outside the gene matches: 9. The CDR3 DNA follows: TGTGCCAGCAGTGAATCCACGGGGGGTACGACCTACAATGAGCAGTTCTTC. Encoded protein: CASSESTGGTTYNEQFF.

This chain's CDR3 is CASSIGSQSYGYTF. The CDR3 DNA follows: TGTGCCAGTAGTATAGGGTCACAGTCCTATGGCTACACCTTC. This rearrangement joins TRBV19 to TRBJ1-2; D uncertain. The CDR3 totals 14 residues. V was trimmed by 1 base and J by 4 bases, leaving 10 bases between them. Germline values: CDR1 LNHDA, CDR2 SQIVND (reference sequence).

This clone was picked up a small number of times. This chain uses TRBV5-6 with TRBJ2-3; unclear D gene. V lost 7 bases, J lost 6 bases, and 21 bases lay in between. Per the germline V gene, CDR1 is SGHDT and CDR2 is YYEEEE. CDR3 length: 15 residues. DNA for the CDR3: TGTGCCAGCTTACGATGGGAAATGGTAGGGGATACGCAGTATTTT. It encodes CASLRWEMVGDTQYF. The full variable domain, with the rest looked up from reference TRBV5-6 and TRBJ2-3, is DAGVTQSPTHLIKTRGQQVTLRCSPKSGHDTVSWYQQALGQGPQFIFQYYEEEERQRGNFPDRFSGHQFPNYSSELNVNALLLGDSALYLCASLRWEMVGDTQYFGPGTRLTVL.

This chain links TRBV5-1 with TRBJ2-7; tentatively, D is TRBD1 (5 bases). The CDR3 has 13 residues. Germline lookup yields CDR1 SGHRS and CDR2 YFSETQ. Trimming shortened V by 4 bases and J by 0 bases, and 8 bases separated the two germline ends. CDR3: CASSKQDSYEQYF. CDR3 nucleotides: TGCGCCAGCAGCAAACAGGACTCCTACGAGCAGTACTTC.